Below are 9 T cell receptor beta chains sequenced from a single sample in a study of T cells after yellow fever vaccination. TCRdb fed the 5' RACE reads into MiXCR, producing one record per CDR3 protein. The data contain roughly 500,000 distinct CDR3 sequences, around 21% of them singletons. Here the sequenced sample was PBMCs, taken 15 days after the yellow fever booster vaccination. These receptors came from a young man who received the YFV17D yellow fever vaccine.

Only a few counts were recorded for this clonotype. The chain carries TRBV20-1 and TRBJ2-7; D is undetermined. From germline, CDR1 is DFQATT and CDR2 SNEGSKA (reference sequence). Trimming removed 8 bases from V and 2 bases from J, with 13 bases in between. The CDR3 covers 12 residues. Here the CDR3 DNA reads TGCAGTCTAGGCAGCGCCACCTACGAGCAGTACTTC. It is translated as CSLGSATYEQYF.

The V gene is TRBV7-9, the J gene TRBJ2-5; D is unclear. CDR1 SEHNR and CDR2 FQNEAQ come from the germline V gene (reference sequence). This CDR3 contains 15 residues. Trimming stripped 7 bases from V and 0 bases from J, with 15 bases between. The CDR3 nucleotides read TGTGCCAGCAACAGAGGCGGAGCGTACCAAGAGACCCAGTACTTC. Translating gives CASNRGGAYQETQYF. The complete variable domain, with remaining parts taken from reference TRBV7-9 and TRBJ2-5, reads DTGVSQNPRHKITKRGQNVTFRCDPISEHNRLYWYRQTLGQGPEFLTYFQNEAQLEKSRLLSDRFSAERPKGSFSTLEIQRTEQGDSAMYLCASNRGGAYQETQYFGPGTRLLVL.

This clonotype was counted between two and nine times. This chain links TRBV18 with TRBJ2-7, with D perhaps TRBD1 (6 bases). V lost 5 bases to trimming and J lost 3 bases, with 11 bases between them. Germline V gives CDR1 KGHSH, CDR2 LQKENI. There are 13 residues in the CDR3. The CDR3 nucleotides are TGTGCCAGCTCAGCGGACAGTCTCTACGAGCAGTACTTC. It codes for CASSADSLYEQYF.

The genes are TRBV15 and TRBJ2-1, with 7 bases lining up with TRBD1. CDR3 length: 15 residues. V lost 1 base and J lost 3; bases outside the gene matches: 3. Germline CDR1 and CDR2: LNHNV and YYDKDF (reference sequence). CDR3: CATSRGQGDYNEQFF. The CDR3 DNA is TGTGCCACCAGCAGAGGACAGGGAGACTACAATGAGCAGTTCTTC.

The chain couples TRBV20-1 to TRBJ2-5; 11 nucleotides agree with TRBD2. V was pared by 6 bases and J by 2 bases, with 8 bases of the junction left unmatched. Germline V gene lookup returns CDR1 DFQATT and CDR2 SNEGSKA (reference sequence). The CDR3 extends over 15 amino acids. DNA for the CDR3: TGCAGTGCGCCGACTAGCGGGAAAGGACAAGAGACCCAGTACTTC. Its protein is CSAPTSGKGQETQYF.

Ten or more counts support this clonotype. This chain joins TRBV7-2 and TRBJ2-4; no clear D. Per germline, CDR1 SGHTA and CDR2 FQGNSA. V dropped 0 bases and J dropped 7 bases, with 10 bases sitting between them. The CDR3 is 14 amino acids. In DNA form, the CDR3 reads TGTGCCAGCAGCTTAGCGCAGCCGAGGAACATTCAGTACTTC. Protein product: CASSLAQPRNIQYF.

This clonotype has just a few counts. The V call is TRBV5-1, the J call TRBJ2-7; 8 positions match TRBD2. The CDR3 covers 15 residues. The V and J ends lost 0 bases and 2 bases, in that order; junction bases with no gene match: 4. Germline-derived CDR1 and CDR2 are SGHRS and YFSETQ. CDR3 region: CASSLGTSPTYEQYF. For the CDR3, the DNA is TGCGCCAGCAGCTTGGGGACTAGCCCCACCTACGAGCAGTACTTC. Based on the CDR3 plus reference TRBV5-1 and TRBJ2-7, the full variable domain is KAGVTQTPRYLIKTRGQQVTLSCSPISGHRSVSWYQQTPGQGLQFLFEYFSETQRNKGNFPGRFSGRQFSNSRSEMNVSTLELGDSALYLCASSLGTSPTYEQYFGPGTRLTVT.

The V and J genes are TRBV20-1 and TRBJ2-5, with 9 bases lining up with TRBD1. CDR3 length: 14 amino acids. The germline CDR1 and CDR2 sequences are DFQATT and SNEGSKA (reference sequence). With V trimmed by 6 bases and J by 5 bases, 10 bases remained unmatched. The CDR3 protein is CSAPRQGGRETQYF. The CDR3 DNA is TGCAGTGCCCCAAGACAGGGGGGTCGGGAGACCCAGTACTTC.

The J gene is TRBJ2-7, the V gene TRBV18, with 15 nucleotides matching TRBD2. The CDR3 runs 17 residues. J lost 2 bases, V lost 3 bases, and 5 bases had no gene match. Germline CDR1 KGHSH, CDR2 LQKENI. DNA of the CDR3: TGTGCCAGCTCACCGGGGACTAGCGGGAGGAGAACCTACGAGCAGTACTTC. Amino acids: CASSPGTSGRRTYEQYF.